These 25 T cell receptor beta chains originate from one sample sequenced in a study of blood T cell repertoires in COVID-19. Libraries were prepared by immunoSEQ multiplex PCR; TCRdb keeps only in-frame clonotypes and omits some of them. Among approximately 170,000 clones listed, 89% were seen once. The material sequenced was peripheral blood. The receptors come from a man between 18 and 35 years old who had recovered from COVID-19.

This clone was observed many times. The CDR3 protein is CASSWGTDKDEQYF. The CDR3 nucleotides are TGTGCCAGCAGTTGGGGGACAGATAAAGACGAGCAGTACTTC. The V call is TRBV6-2 or TRBV6-3, the J call TRBJ2-7, with TRBD1 matching over 7 bases. Per germline, CDR1 MNHEY and CDR2 SVGEGT. The junction had 8 bases not matched to a gene; V was cut back by 4 bases and J by 5 bases. This CDR3 has 14 residues.

Comments on this clone: The same CDR3 arises from other DNA sequences in this sample as well. The chain is built from TRBV6-1 and TRBJ1-5; 7 positions match TRBD1. CDR1 and CDR2 (germline): MNHNS, SASEGT. The CDR3 is 14 amino acids. V shed 0 bases and J 6 bases; nucleotides not matched to a gene: 2. The CDR3 reads CASSEAGGGQPQHF. The CDR3 bases are TGTGCCAGCAGTGAAGCAGGGGGCGGTCAGCCCCAGCATTTT.

This clone was observed a single time. In nucleotides, the CDR3 is TGCGCCAGCAGTCAAAAGCCAAAAAATCAGCCCCAGCATTTT. Translation gives CASSQKPKNQPQHF. The rearrangement joins TRBV4-3 to TRBJ1-5; D not certain. V was cut by 6 bases and J by 4 bases, with 13 bases left in between. This CDR3 has 14 amino acids. Germline assignment: CDR1 LGHNA and CDR2 YSLEER.

The J gene is TRBJ1-1, the V gene TRBV19; 7 bases are shared with TRBD1. Trimming at V came to 5 bases and at J to 3 bases, leaving 6 bases not matched to a gene. CDR3 length: 14 residues. Looked up from germline, CDR1 is LNHDA and CDR2 is SQIVND (reference sequence). CDR3 protein: CASSPDDRDTEAFF. In DNA, the CDR3 is TGTGCCAGTAGTCCCGACGACAGGGACACTGAAGCTTTCTTT.

The DNA of the CDR3 is TGTGCCCTGCACCGGACTAGCGGGGGTGGGGAATCCTACGAGCAGTACTTC. Its protein product is CALHRTSGGGESYEQYF. This chain joins TRBV2 and TRBJ2-7; 13 bases align to TRBD2. With V trimmed by 11 bases and J by 1 base, 14 bases remained unmatched. The CDR3 has 17 amino acids. Germline V gene sequence: CDR1 SNHLY, CDR2 FYNNEI.

V gene TRBV6-2 or TRBV6-3 combines with J gene TRBJ1-2; maybe TRBD1 (6 bases). The germline V gene encodes CDR1 MNHEY and CDR2 SVGEGT. V lost 6 bases and J 2 bases, leaving 16 bases between the germline ends. This CDR3 contains 15 residues. The CDR3 here is CASSSTGTRNYGYTF. For the CDR3, the DNA is TGTGCCAGCAGCTCCACCGGGACACGAAACTATGGCTACACCTTC.

The V and J genes are TRBV28 and TRBJ1-6, with D possibly TRBD1 on 6 matching bases. The CDR3 has 16 amino acids. With 7 bases removed from V and 0 bases from J, the gap between germline ends came to 13 bases. Germline V gives CDR1 MDHEN, CDR2 SYDVKM. CDR3 in amino acids: CASTNRGGSYNSPLHF. Written as DNA, the CDR3 is TGTGCCAGCACCAACCGAGGGGGCTCCTATAATTCACCCCTCCACTTT.

The chain joins TRBV7-2 to TRBJ2-1, with a possible D match to TRBD2 (6 bases). Germline CDR1 reads SGHTA; CDR2 reads FQGNSA. This CDR3 is 15 amino acids long. V was shortened by 1 base and J by 6 bases, with 13 bases between the two germline ends. The CDR3 nucleotides read TGTGCCAGCAGCTTAGAGGGGCTAGCGTCCAATGAGCAGTTCTTC. Protein product: CASSLEGLASNEQFF.

The chain has TRBV11-2 and TRBJ2-2; D is ambiguous. Deletions cut 0 bases from V and 0 bases from J, with 11 bases between. Germline loops: CDR1 SGHAT, CDR2 FQNNGV. CDR3 length equals 17 residues. The CDR3 DNA sequence: TGTGCCAGCAGCTTAGATATATTGGGCGCGAACACCGGGGAGCTGTTTTTT. It specifies CASSLDILGANTGELFF.

The chain carries TRBV11-3 and TRBJ2-7; D possibly uses TRBD1 or TRBD2 (6 bases each). This CDR3 contains 16 residues. Trimming left V 5 bases short and J 3 bases short, with 20 bases between. The germline CDR1 and CDR2 sequences are SGHNT and YENEEA. The CDR3 protein is CASSLGGRDSNYEQYF. The CDR3 coding sequence is TGTGCCAGCAGCCTAGGGGGGCGCGATTCAAACTACGAGCAGTACTTC.

The chain recombines TRBV2 with TRBJ2-5, with D tentatively TRBD1 (6 bases). The CDR3 has 13 residues. CDR1 and CDR2 from the germline V gene are SNHLY and FYNNEI. V lost 6 bases to trimming and J lost 2 bases, with 10 bases between them. CDR3 protein: CASSRQVQETQYF. CDR3 coding DNA: TGTGCCAGCAGCCGACAGGTACAAGAGACCCAGTACTTC.

The gene calls are TRBV3-1 (or the pseudogene TRBV3-2) and TRBJ1-2; D gene uncertain. Germline V gene lookup returns CDR1 LGHDT and CDR2 YNNKEL (reference sequence). CDR3 length equals 11 residues. Trimming stripped 4 bases from V and 10 bases from J, with 10 bases between. CDR3 amino acids: CASSRDLIYTF. The CDR3 nucleotides are TGTGCCAGCAGCCGAGACCTTATCTACACCTTC.

This rearrangement joins TRBV6-1 to TRBJ2-3; 8 nucleotides agree with TRBD2. V lost 4 bases and J lost 2; bases outside the gene matches: 11. The CDR3 runs 17 residues. Germline loops: CDR1 MNHNS, CDR2 SASEGT. The CDR3 reads CASSGKGTSGITDTQYF. The CDR3 bases are TGTGCCAGCAGTGGCAAGGGTACTAGCGGTATCACAGATACGCAGTATTTT.

This rearrangement joins TRBV14 to TRBJ2-2; 7 bases agree with TRBD1. The V gene's germline CDR1 is SGHDN and CDR2 FVKESK. V shed 4 bases and J 6 bases; nucleotides not matched to a gene: 11. The CDR3 length is 16 residues. Here the CDR3 DNA reads TGTGCCAGCAGCCCATCCCCGGGACAGTTGGCCGGGGAGCTGTTTTTT. It yields the protein CASSPSPGQLAGELFF.

The V call is TRBV6-2 or TRBV6-3, the J call TRBJ2-7; a possible D gene is TRBD1 (6 bases). CDR3 length: 17 residues. CDR1 MNHEY and CDR2 SVGEGT come from the germline V gene. Trimming stripped 0 bases from V and 2 bases from J, with 17 bases between. CDR3 amino acids: CASSYSMAGAATYEQYF. The CDR3 DNA is TGTGCCAGCAGTTACTCGATGGCAGGGGCGGCAACCTACGAGCAGTACTTC.

The chain carries TRBV5-1 and TRBJ1-6, with D possibly matching TRBD1 (5 bases). The CDR3 consists of 15 residues. Trimming removed 0 bases at V and 6 bases at J, with 10 bases between. CDR1 and CDR2 (germline): SGHRS, YFSETQ. The CDR3 reads CASSLAQVRNSPLHF. The DNA of the CDR3 is TGCGCCAGCAGCTTGGCACAGGTCCGTAATTCACCCCTCCACTTT.

The chain has TRBV4-3 and TRBJ2-4, with D possibly being TRBD1 (6 bases). V lost 1 base, J lost 1 base, and 11 bases lay in between. This CDR3 spans 16 amino acids. The germline CDR1 and CDR2 sequences are LGHNA and YSLEER. Here the CDR3 DNA reads TGCGCCAGCAGCCAAGCCCCAGGGGAGGCCAAAAACATTCAGTACTTC. Protein: CASSQAPGEAKNIQYF.

V and J are TRBV6-5 and TRBJ1-5; maybe TRBD1 (5 bases). The ends were cut back, 6 bases at V and 3 bases at J, with 12 bases in the middle. From germline, CDR1 is MNHEY and CDR2 SVGAGI. The CDR3 has 14 residues. CDR3: CASRSDGHNQPQHF. CDR3 coding DNA: TGTGCCAGCAGATCGGACGGACACAATCAGCCCCAGCATTTT.

In this sample, this clone turned up a few times. J is TRBJ1-5 and V is TRBV10-2, with unresolved D. Trimming took off 2 bases at V and 6 bases at J, with 5 bases between the two ends. CDR3 length: 12 residues. Germline CDR1 is WSHSY and CDR2 is SAAADI. This CDR3 reads CASSERGQPQHF. CDR3 bases: TGCGCCAGCAGTGAGAGAGGTCAGCCCCAGCATTTT.

The chain employs TRBV25-1 and TRBJ1-5; D uncertain. Trimming stripped 1 base from V and 6 bases from J, with 4 bases between. Germline values: CDR1 MGHDK, CDR2 SYGVNS. The CDR3 is 12 amino acids. CDR3 DNA sequence: TGTGCCAGCAGTGAATTCGGTCAGCCCCAGCATTTT. It is translated as CASSEFGQPQHF.

Written as DNA, the CDR3 is TGTGCCAGCAGCGTAGGAGCGACCACTATCGCCGGGGAGCTGTTTTTT. Its protein is CASSVGATTIAGELFF. The V gene is TRBV9, the J gene TRBJ2-2; D ambiguous. Germline-derived CDR1 and CDR2 are SGDLS and YYNGEE. This CDR3 comprises 16 residues. The ends were cut back, 0 bases at V and 6 bases at J, with 15 bases in the middle.

Remarks on this clone: At one boundary the junction diverges from the germline segment, which might be a read error. The J gene is TRBJ1-2, the V gene TRBV7-9, with TRBD1 matching 9 bases. This CDR3 is 13 amino acids long. The germline V gene encodes CDR1 SEHNR and CDR2 FQNEAQ (reference sequence). The CDR3 here is CASSYPGQGVGVF. DNA of the CDR3: TGTGCCAGCAGCTACCCGGGACAGGGAGTCGGTGTCTTC.

This chain joins TRBV12-3 or TRBV12-4 and TRBJ2-7; D possibly corresponds to TRBD1 (5 bases). The CDR3 has 12 residues. The germline V and J ends were trimmed by 3 bases and 4 bases, with 7 bases remaining between them. CDR3: CASSFDRYEQYF. DNA for the CDR3: TGTGCCAGCAGTTTCGACAGATACGAGCAGTACTTC.

This chain links TRBV19 with TRBJ2-2; TRBD1 aligns across 11 bases. With V trimmed by 3 bases and J by 2 bases, 2 bases remained unmatched. Germline lookup yields CDR1 LNHDA and CDR2 SQIVND (reference sequence). This CDR3 spans 16 amino acids. The CDR3 spells CASSMGQGVNTGELFF. In DNA form, the CDR3 reads TGTGCCAGTAGTATGGGACAGGGGGTAAACACCGGGGAGCTGTTTTTT. Based on the CDR3 plus reference TRBV19 and TRBJ2-2, the full variable domain is DGGITQSPKYLFRKEGQNVTLSCEQNLNHDAMYWYRQDPGQGLRLIYYSQIVNDFQKGDIAEGYSVSREKKESFPLTVTSAQKNPTAFYLCASSMGQGVNTGELFFGEGSRLTVL.

This clone was seen at least ten times. The chain links TRBV24-1 to TRBJ1-2; D call uncertain. This CDR3 contains 14 residues. Trimming cost V 4 bases and J 6 bases, with 14 bases left between them. Germline V gives CDR1 KGHDR, CDR2 SFDVKD. This chain's CDR3 is CATSDPKTGNGYTF. The CDR3 region has the DNA TGTGCCACCAGTGACCCAAAGACGGGGAATGGCTACACCTTC.